A single sample is the source of the 5 T cell receptor beta chains below, sequenced in a study of cytomegalovirus exposure and HLA in healthy donors. Amplification used 60 Vbeta primers and 13 Jbeta primers. Sequenced by immunoSEQ multiplex PCR; TCRdb stores in-frame clones only, minus some. Of tens of thousands of clones in the sample, around 72% were seen once. Sequenced sample: PBMCs. Receptor source: a woman between 35 and 50 years old in good health and CMV-seropositive.

V is TRBV5-4 and J is TRBJ1-6, with TRBD1 as a possible D gene (5 bases). Germline CDR1 is SGHNT and CDR2 is YYREEE (reference sequence). There are 13 residues in the CDR3. V gave up 5 bases and J gave up 5 bases, with 8 bases separating them. CDR3: CASRQENNSPLHF. In DNA, the CDR3 is TGTGCCAGCAGACAGGAGAATAATTCACCCCTCCACTTT. Together with reference TRBV5-4 and TRBJ1-6, the CDR3 gives the full variable domain: ETGVTQSPTHLIKTRGQQVTLRCSSQSGHNTVSWYQQALGQGPQFIFQYYREEENGRGNFPPRFSGLQFPNYSSELNVNALELDDSALYLCASRQENNSPLHFGNGTRLTVT.

For this clone: Other DNA sequences within the sample encode an identical CDR3. In nucleotides, the CDR3 is TGTGCCAGCAGCGTAGCAGGACAGAGCTCCTATAATTCACCCCTCCACTTT. Translation gives CASSVAGQSSYNSPLHF. The J gene is TRBJ1-6, the V gene TRBV9, with D tentatively TRBD1 (6 bases). The germline CDR1 and CDR2 sequences are SGDLS and YYNGEE. Trimming took off 0 bases at V and 0 bases at J, with 10 bases between the two ends. The CDR3 covers 17 residues.

Details on this clone: A much bigger clone sits one base away, suggesting this may be a read error. This chain joins TRBV5-1 and TRBJ2-1; 7 nucleotides agree with TRBD1. This CDR3 spans 15 amino acids. CDR1 and CDR2 (germline): SGHRS, YFSETQ. The DNA for the CDR3 is TGCGCCAGCAGCTTGAGTGAGGGGGCCTACAATGGGCAGTTCTTC. Translating it yields CASSLSEGAYNGQFF.

There are a few counts of this clone. The rearrangement links TRBV29-1 to TRBJ1-2, with D maybe TRBD1 (5 bases). Germline CDR1 reads SQVTM; CDR2 reads ANQGSEA. V was trimmed by 0 bases and J by 2 bases, leaving 10 bases between them. This CDR3 spans 14 amino acids. The CDR3 coding sequence is TGCAGCGTTGAAGAACAATGGGGCAACTATGGCTACACCTTC. Residues: CSVEEQWGNYGYTF.

This clone was counted a few times. The chain is built from TRBV10-3 and TRBJ2-3; TRBD2 aligns across 9 bases. The CDR3 is 14 amino acids. The V segment lost 10 bases and the J segment 2 bases; nucleotides outside the gene matches: 7. CDR1 ENHRY and CDR2 SYGVKD come from the germline V gene. The CDR3 sequence: CATVSGGPTDTQYF. CDR3 in DNA: TGTGCCACGGTTAGCGGGGGCCCCACAGATACGCAGTATTTT.